The next 21 T cell receptor beta chains were all read from a single sample in a study of spatial heterogeneity in lung cancer. Regarding time point: sample taken at primary tumor resection. Without sorting, whole RNA was sequenced from tumor, nontumor lung or frozen PBMC. TCRdb used MiXCR to reprocess the 5' RACE reads, holding one entry per CDR3 protein. The sample records about 500 distinct CDR3 sequences, approximately 40% being singletons. The sequencing here drew on PBMCs, taken at surgery. The receptors were sampled from a male donor with early-stage non-small cell lung cancer.

On this clonotype: This beta chain is a stray sequence in a library constructed for alpha chains; its clone size is not meaningful. The rearrangement joins TRBV5-1 to TRBJ2-7; D is ambiguous. Germline CDR1 and CDR2: SGHRS and YFSETQ. The CDR3 consists of 13 residues. The V end lost 4 bases, the J end lost 2 bases, and 10 bases lay between the germline ends. CDR3: CASSDSMTYEQYF. CDR3 coding DNA: TGCGCCAGCAGCGACTCGATGACCTACGAGCAGTACTTC.

There are a few counts of this clonotype. Within a library made for alpha chains, this beta chain is off target, and its count is uninformative. The gene calls are TRBV5-1 and TRBJ2-1, with 13 bases that match TRBD2. Germline V gene sequence: CDR1 SGHRS, CDR2 YFSETQ. The CDR3 contains 20 residues. V lost 0 bases, J lost 4 bases, and 13 bases stayed unmatched. This CDR3 reads CASSLAVGRPGLAGYNEQFF. In DNA form, the CDR3 reads TGCGCCAGCAGCTTGGCCGTTGGACGGCCGGGACTAGCGGGGTACAATGAGCAGTTCTTC.

This clonotype was seen a few times. This beta chain turned up in a library designed for alpha chains; as an off-target read, its abundance says little. The CDR3 loop reads CSVEYQGLTYEQYF. The CDR3 DNA sequence: TGCAGCGTTGAGTACCAGGGGCTAACCTACGAGCAGTACTTC. J is TRBJ2-7 and V is TRBV29-1; TRBD1 might be the D (6 bases). Germline V gene data show CDR1 as SQVTM and CDR2 as ANQGSEA. V lost 3 bases to trimming and J lost 2 bases, with 14 bases between them. This CDR3 has 14 residues.

On this clonotype: This beta chain is off target for a library built for alpha chains, so its abundance means little. The chain carries TRBV9 and TRBJ2-2; D is possibly TRBD2 (5 bases). Germline CDR1 SGDLS, CDR2 YYNGEE. Trimming left V 4 bases short and J 0 bases short, with 16 bases between. This CDR3 has 17 residues. Here the CDR3 DNA reads TGTGCCAGCAGCTCGGGAAGGGATATCGCGAACACCGGGGAGCTGTTTTTT. Encoded protein: CASSSGRDIANTGELFF.

In the case of this clonotype: Found in a library prepared for alpha chains, this beta chain is an off-target read, and its abundance has little meaning. The rearrangement joins TRBV30 to TRBJ2-7; 9 nucleotides agree with TRBD1. CDR1 and CDR2 (germline): GTSNPN, SVGIG (reference sequence). The junction had 7 bases not matched to a gene; V was cut back by 2 bases and J by 5 bases. CDR3 length: 14 amino acids. The CDR3 DNA is TGTGCCTGGAGTACCGGGACAGGGAGCGACGAGCAGTACTTC. The encoded protein is CAWSTGTGSDEQYF. The entire variable domain, with the rest obtained from reference TRBV30 and TRBJ2-7, is as follows: SQTIHQWPATLVQPVGSPLSLECTVEGTSNPNLYWYRQAAGRGLQLLFYSVGIGQISSEVPQNLSASRPQDRQFILSSKKLLLSDSGFYLCAWSTGTGSDEQYFGPGTRLTVT.

This clonotype was seen a handful of times. Within a library made for alpha chains, this beta chain is off target, and its count is uninformative. The V call is TRBV20-1, the J call TRBJ2-7; 7 bases fit TRBD1. The CDR3 spans 13 residues. V was pared by 3 bases and J by 5 bases, with 7 bases of the junction left unmatched. The germline gives CDR1 DFQATT, CDR2 SNEGSKA (reference sequence). The CDR3, as DNA: TGCAGTGCTAGTGAGGGGGCAGACGACGAGCAGTACTTC. This sequence encodes CSASEGADDEQYF.

In the case of this clonotype: Within a library made for alpha chains, this beta chain is off target, and its count is uninformative. The CDR3 here is CASSLRASGGAGGVTDTQYF. CDR3 nucleotides: TGTGCCAGCAGCTTACGAGCCAGCGGGGGGGCTGGAGGTGTAACAGATACGCAGTATTTT. The chain recombines TRBV7-8 with TRBJ2-3, with 10 bases that match TRBD2. Germline CDR1 and CDR2: SGHVS and FQNEAQ. There are 20 residues in the CDR3. Germline trimming cut 2 bases from V and 3 bases from J; bases unmatched to any gene: 17.

As concerns this clonotype: This beta chain slipped into a library made for alpha chains as a stray read, so its size is not meaningful. This chain joins TRBV2 and TRBJ2-3; possible D gene TRBD2, 5 bases. V lost 7 bases, J lost 6 bases, and 17 bases lay in between. The germline CDR1 and CDR2 sequences are SNHLY and FYNNEI. This CDR3 region has 14 residues. The CDR3 nucleotides read TGTGCCAGCACGAATAGCGTAGTGAGCGATACGCAGTATTTT. The encoded protein is CASTNSVVSDTQYF.

About this clonotype: This beta chain is a stray sequence in a library constructed for alpha chains; its clone size is not meaningful. The J gene is TRBJ2-7, the V gene TRBV3-1; 8 bases line up with TRBD1. CDR3 length equals 16 residues. The germline V gene encodes CDR1 LGHDT and CDR2 YNNKEL (reference sequence). V dropped 0 bases and J dropped 4; count of bases not matched to a gene: 8. CDR3 amino acids: CASSQDSRTGLYEQYF. CDR3 DNA: TGTGCCAGCAGCCAAGATTCTCGGACAGGGTTATACGAGCAGTACTTC.

By proportion, this clonotype is large. In a library made to pick up alpha chains, this beta chain is a stray read with a size that means little. This sequence joins TRBV20-1 and TRBJ2-7; D is possibly TRBD1 or TRBD2 (5 bases each). Germline V gene lookup returns CDR1 DFQATT and CDR2 SNEGSKA (reference sequence). The CDR3 runs to 15 residues. With 0 bases removed from V and 2 bases from J, the gap between germline ends came to 14 bases. The CDR3 protein is CSARDLRGVPYEQYF. In nucleotides, the CDR3 is TGCAGTGCTAGAGATCTTAGGGGAGTTCCCTACGAGCAGTACTTC.

About this clonotype: Little can be read into the size of this beta chain, an off-target read in a library designed for alpha chains. The chain employs TRBV9 and TRBJ2-3; D is tentatively TRBD1 or TRBD2 (5 bases each). Germline lookup yields CDR1 SGDLS and CDR2 YYNGEE. The length of the CDR3 is 17 residues. Trimming shortened V by 2 bases and J by 2 bases, and 18 bases separated the two germline ends. The CDR3 region has the DNA TGTGCCAGCAGCGTCTTTGGTGGGACGGGGATCACAGATACGCAGTATTTT. Its protein product is CASSVFGGTGITDTQYF.

In the case of this clonotype: This beta chain appears as a stray read in a library generated for alpha chains; its size is not informative. V is TRBV7-2 and J is TRBJ2-7, with 12 nucleotides matching TRBD2. The germline V gene has CDR1 SGHTA and CDR2 FQGNSA. The CDR3 is made up of 17 amino acids. V lost 0 bases, J lost 7 bases, and 10 bases stayed unmatched. The CDR3 region is CASSLAHPLAGGHEQYF. Written as DNA, the CDR3 is TGTGCCAGCAGCTTAGCGCACCCGCTAGCGGGGGGGCATGAGCAGTACTTC.

This clonotype was seen a few times. This beta chain is a stray sequence in a library constructed for alpha chains; its clone size is not meaningful. The chain recombines TRBV7-3 with TRBJ2-5, with D perhaps TRBD2 (6 bases). Germline loops: CDR1 SGHTA, CDR2 FQGTGA. Trimming removed 4 bases at V and 7 bases at J, with 10 bases between. This CDR3 spans 12 amino acids. CDR3 nucleotides: TGTGCCAGCAGCTCACTGGGGGGGACCCAGTACTTC. It specifies CASSSLGGTQYF.

A note on this clonotype: This beta chain is off target for a library built for alpha chains, so its abundance means little. The chain recombines TRBV5-4 with TRBJ2-2; TRBD2 aligns across 7 bases. The V segment lost 4 bases and the J segment 4 bases; nucleotides outside the gene matches: 7. In germline, CDR1 is SGHNT, CDR2 YYREEE (reference sequence). This CDR3 spans 15 amino acids. The CDR3 loop is CASSTPGGTTGELFF. CDR3 sequence (DNA): TGTGCCAGCAGCACCCCGGGGGGAACCACCGGGGAGCTGTTTTTT.

With regard to this clonotype: This beta chain was picked up by a library intended for alpha chains and is off target, so its count carries little meaning. This chain uses TRBV4-2 with TRBJ1-1; D is unclear. V was shortened by 0 bases and J by 1 base, with 9 bases between the two germline ends. CDR3 size: 15 residues. The V gene's germline CDR1 is LGHNA and CDR2 YNFKEQ. DNA of the CDR3: TGTGCCAGCAGCCAAGATCCCCACGAGAACACTGAAGCTTTCTTT. Residues: CASSQDPHENTEAFF.

This clonotype was detected a few times. Within a library made for alpha chains, this beta chain is off target, and its count is uninformative. This chain connects TRBV5-1 to TRBJ2-5; possible D gene TRBD2, 7 bases. From germline, CDR1 is SGHRS and CDR2 YFSETQ. The CDR3 is 13 residues long. V dropped 6 bases and J dropped 5 bases, with 14 bases sitting between them. The CDR3: CASNRGALETQYF. The CDR3 DNA reads TGCGCCAGCAATCGGGGGGCCTTGGAGACCCAGTACTTC.

This clonotype was seen a handful of times. This beta chain is a stray sequence in a library constructed for alpha chains; its clone size is not meaningful. CDR3 loop: CASSSSAETQYF. The CDR3 bases are TGTGCCAGCAGTTCTAGTGCAGAGACCCAGTACTTC. The chain carries TRBV6-5 and TRBJ2-5; D unresolved. Trimming removed 4 bases from V and 4 bases from J, with 7 bases in between. This CDR3 is built from 12 residues. The germline gives CDR1 MNHEY, CDR2 SVGAGI.

This clonotype was observed a few times. Within a library made for alpha chains, this beta chain is off target, and its count is uninformative. V usage is TRBV5-1 and J usage is TRBJ2-3; D remains unclear. Between the trimmed V and J ends, which lost 1 base and 0 bases, there was a span of 6 bases. The CDR3 runs to 14 residues. The germline V gene has CDR1 SGHRS and CDR2 YFSETQ. The DNA for the CDR3 is TGCGCCAGCAGCTTGCAGGCTAGCACAGATACGCAGTATTTT. The encoded protein is CASSLQASTDTQYF.

As to this clonotype: Because the library targeted alpha chains, this beta chain is an off-target read whose size means little. The chain combines TRBV5-4 with TRBJ2-7, with 7 bases identical to TRBD1. The germline V gene encodes CDR1 SGHNT and CDR2 YYREEE (reference sequence). Trimming at V came to 4 bases and at J to 2 bases, leaving 3 bases not matched to a gene. The length of the CDR3 is 13 residues. CDR3 region: CASSPGQTYEQYF. Written as DNA, the CDR3 is TGTGCCAGCAGCCCGGGACAGACCTACGAGCAGTACTTC.

This clonotype is judged hyperexpanded. The library was designed around alpha chains, so this beta chain is a stray read whose abundance carries little weight. The V call is TRBV10-3, the J call TRBJ2-1; D is uncertain. Germline assignment: CDR1 ENHRY and CDR2 SYGVKD. The V end was cut by 7 bases, the J end by 5 bases, with 12 bases between. This CDR3 region has 13 residues. CDR3 sequence reads: CAIKQTDDNEQFF. CDR3 bases: TGTGCCATCAAACAGACGGACGACAATGAGCAGTTCTTC.

A note on this clonotype: Because the library targeted alpha chains, this beta chain is an off-target read whose size means little. CDR3 sequence reads: CASGLGGRVDEQFF. CDR3 bases: TGTGCTAGTGGTTTAGGGGGGCGCGTGGATGAGCAGTTCTTC. This chain joins TRBV12-5 and TRBJ2-1, with D tentatively TRBD1 or TRBD2 (6 bases each). The CDR3 runs 14 residues. V dropped 3 bases and J dropped 8 bases, with 14 bases sitting between them. The germline CDR1 and CDR2 sequences are LGHNT and FRNRAP.